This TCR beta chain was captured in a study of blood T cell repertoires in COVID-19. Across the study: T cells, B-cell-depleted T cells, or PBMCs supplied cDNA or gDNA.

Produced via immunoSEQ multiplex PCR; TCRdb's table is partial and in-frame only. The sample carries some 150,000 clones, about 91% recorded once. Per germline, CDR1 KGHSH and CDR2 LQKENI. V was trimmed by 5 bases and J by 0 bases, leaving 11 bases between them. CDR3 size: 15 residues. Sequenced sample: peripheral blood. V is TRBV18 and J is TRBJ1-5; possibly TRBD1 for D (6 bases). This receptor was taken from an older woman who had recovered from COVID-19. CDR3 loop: CASSSGHLSNQPQHF. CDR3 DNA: TGTGCCAGCTCATCGGGACATCTTAGCAATCAGCCCCAGCATTTT. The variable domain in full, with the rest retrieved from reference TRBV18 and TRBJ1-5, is NAGVMQNPRHLVRRRGQEARLRCSPMKGHSHVYWYRQLPEEGLKFMVYLQKENIIDESGMPKERFSAEFPKEGPSILRIQQVVRGDSAAYFCASSSGHLSNQPQHFGDGTRLSIL.